The sequence of this T cell receptor beta chain was determined in a study of blood T cell repertoires in COVID-19. In the study overall: Both acute and convalescent COVID-19 samples were obtained from the United States, Italy and Spain. PBMCs, B-cell-depleted T cells, or T cells provided the cDNA or gDNA that made up the material.

In the original analysis: From reference gene primer amplification, estimates of nucleated cell counts were derived. Clones were read by immunoSEQ multiplex PCR, and TCRdb kept only the in-frame ones, dropping some. That table supplies the V and J calls and clone size; D and trimming were determined from the DNA. Of more than 150,000 clones in the sample, 83% were seen once. The CDR3 is made up of 15 amino acids. The germline V gene encodes CDR1 MNHEY and CDR2 SVGAGI. V lost 1 base to trimming and J lost 5 bases; unmatched junction nucleotides: 4. The material sequenced was peripheral blood. The chain couples TRBV6-5 to TRBJ2-3; 9 nucleotides match TRBD1. The sequence was obtained from a middle-aged woman with acute or convalescent COVID-19. CDR3 coding DNA: TGTGCCAGCAGTTACTGGGACAGGGATGAAGATACGCAGTATTTT. It is translated as CASSYWDRDEDTQYF.